This T cell receptor (beta chain) was identified in a study of blood T cell repertoires in COVID-19. For the study at large: The United States, Italy and Spain provided the acute and convalescent COVID-19 samples. Sample material is recorded as cDNA or gDNA derived from T cells, B-cell-depleted T cells, or PBMCs.

As originally analysed: Amplification from reference gene primers served as the basis for estimated nucleated cell counts. Assay: immunoSEQ multiplex PCR; the TCRdb copy retains only in-frame clones and omits some. The V and J calls and clone size come from that table; D and trimming were worked out from the DNA. The sample has about 360,000 clones; 83% are singletons. CDR1 is KGHSY, CDR2 FQNENV, per germline. The CDR3 consists of 15 residues. V lost 1 base, J lost 2 bases, and 11 bases lay in between. The TCR originated in a man aged 30 to 45 with active or convalescent COVID-19. Input material: peripheral blood. This chain connects TRBV16 to TRBJ1-1; D remains unclear. In DNA, the CDR3 is TGTGCCAGCAGCCAATATGGAGGGCCCAACACTGAAGCTTTCTTT. This codes for CASSQYGGPNTEAFF. The whole variable domain, remainder taken from reference TRBV16 and TRBJ1-1, is GEEVAQTPKHLVRGEGQKAKLYCAPIKGHSYVFWYQQVLKNEFKFLISFQNENVFDETGMPKERFSAKCLPNSPCSLEIQATKLEDSAVYFCASSQYGGPNTEAFFGQGTRLTVV.